This T cell receptor (beta chain) was retrieved from a study of Tregs in tolerant kidney transplant recipients. With respect to this clone: Antigen unknown.

Looked up from germline, CDR1 is SEHNR and CDR2 is FQNEAQ (reference sequence). CDR3 length: 15 residues. J gave up 3 bases and V 5 bases, and 9 bases lay outside the gene matches. General study results and limits: Tregs expanded with activated donor B cells seemed most donor-specific. The small number of patients limits these findings pending further validation.

TCRdb keeps only in-frame clones here, not all; method: immunoSEQ multiplex PCR. The sample records more than 60,000 clones, about 89% being singletons. CD4+CD25+CD127- Tregs, CD4+CD25- non-Tregs, CD4 and CD8 cells were sorted. The clonotype originates from a human donor who received a combined kidney and bone marrow transplant. Sequenced here: CD4+ T cells from blood, sampled before the transplant. This sequence joins TRBV7-9 and TRBJ2-7, with 8 bases fitting TRBD1. CDR3 sequence (DNA): TGTGCCAGCAGCCGCGAGCAGGGGGCACGCTACGAGCAGTACTTC. Its translation is CASSREQGARYEQYF.